What follows are 15 T cell receptor beta chains derived from one specimen sequenced in a study of vaccination effects on CD4 cells after COVID-19. Before any sequencing was done, the ViraFEST assay used viral peptide pools to expand antigen-specific CD4+ T cells. Culturing for nine to ten days preceded CD4+ T cell isolation. Vaccine recipients had no previous SARS-CoV-2 infection; their nucleocapsid antibodies were negative. Using immunoSEQ multiplex PCR, the repertoire was profiled, and TCRdb retains in-frame clones only, with some absent. The repertoire holds about 43,000 clones, around three quarters seen once, with under 14% in the top ten. What these receptors recognize is not known. The specimen comprised CD4+ T cells from PBMCs cultured with SARS-CoV-2 spike peptides, sampled before COVID-19 vaccination. Source of these receptors: a human donor who received a COVID-19 vaccine.

This clone is a singleton in its sample. V usage is TRBV5-1 and J usage is TRBJ1-1; 7 nucleotides match TRBD1. Looked up from germline, CDR1 is SGHRS and CDR2 is YFSETQ. The CDR3 extends over 15 amino acids. Germline trimming cut 4 bases from V and 4 bases from J; bases unmatched to any gene: 10. The CDR3 sequence: CASSILTGLSTEAFF. CDR3 coding DNA: TGCGCCAGCAGCATCCTGACAGGGCTGAGCACTGAAGCTTTCTTT.

The V and J genes are TRBV10-3 and TRBJ2-7; unclear D gene. CDR1 is ENHRY, CDR2 SYGVKD, per germline. CDR3 length equals 12 residues. V lost 3 bases and J lost 6, with 9 bases in between. The CDR3 nucleotides are TGTGCCATCAGTGAAGCCCCTCCCGAGCAGTACGTC. Its translation is CAISEAPPEQYV.

The chain joins TRBV10-3 to TRBJ1-1; a possible D gene is TRBD1 (6 bases). Trimming took 10 bases from V and 0 from J, leaving 12 bases between them. In germline, CDR1 is ENHRY, CDR2 SYGVKD. The CDR3 has 13 amino acids. The CDR3 region has the DNA TGTGCCACATCTGGGGGGCTGAACACTGAAGCTTTCTTT. Its protein product is CATSGGLNTEAFF.

Only a few counts were recorded for this clone. The chain couples TRBV30 to TRBJ1-2, with D perhaps TRBD1 (5 bases). CDR1 and CDR2 (germline): GTSNPN, SVGIG (reference sequence). CDR3 length: 18 amino acids. V was cut by 0 bases and J by 7 bases, with 27 bases left in between. CDR3 region: CAWSVFPLPGGGVSGYTF. The CDR3, as DNA: TGTGCCTGGAGTGTATTCCCCCTTCCTGGCGGGGGGGTCTCTGGCTACACCTTC.

The chain has TRBV9 and TRBJ2-3; 9 nucleotides agree with TRBD2. Unmatched junction bases numbered 7, after V lost 0 bases and J lost 2 bases. CDR3 length: 17 residues. The germline CDR1 and CDR2 sequences are SGDLS and YYNGEE. The CDR3 bases are TGTGCCAGCAGCGTAGGACTAGCGGCCCTATACACAGATACGCAGTATTTT. Its translation: CASSVGLAALYTDTQYF.

The chain combines TRBV24-1 with TRBJ2-3; a possible D gene is TRBD2 (5 bases). Germline CDR1 reads KGHDR; CDR2 reads SFDVKD. The CDR3 sequence is 16 residues long. Trimming left V 1 base short and J 4 bases short, with 14 bases between. The DNA for the CDR3 is TGTGCCACCAGTGATTTACAGCTCGGGGATGCAGATACGCAGTATTTT. It translates to CATSDLQLGDADTQYF.

The rearrangement joins TRBV2 to TRBJ1-4, with 7 nucleotides matching TRBD1. In germline, CDR1 is SNHLY, CDR2 FYNNEI. CDR3 length equals 12 residues. The junction had 5 bases not matched to a gene; V was cut back by 8 bases and J by 8 bases. The CDR3 DNA sequence: TGTGCCAGCCGGGACAGAGGCGAAAAACTGTTTTTT. Translating it yields CASRDRGEKLFF.

The CDR3 loop is CASSPSSAGSYEQYV. CDR3 sequence (DNA): TGTGCCAGCTCACCAAGCAGCGCTGGTTCCTACGAGCAGTACGTC. The chain is built from TRBV18 and TRBJ2-7; D not resolved. CDR3 size: 15 residues. V lost 2 bases and J lost 1, with 12 bases in between. Germline assignment: CDR1 KGHSH and CDR2 LQKENI.

Concerning this clone: Other DNA sequences within the sample encode an identical CDR3. This chain uses TRBV5-1 with TRBJ2-3; D gene ambiguous. The V end was cut by 5 bases, the J end by 1 base, with 8 bases between. CDR1 is SGHRS and CDR2 is YFSETQ in the germline V gene. This CDR3 has 13 amino acids. In DNA form, the CDR3 reads TGCGCCAGCAGTTTTTCGGGCACAGATACGCAGTATTTT. It specifies CASSFSGTDTQYF.

This clone was picked up a small number of times. The chain recombines TRBV19 with TRBJ2-6, with a tentative D call TRBD1 (5 bases). V lost 3 bases and J 0 bases, leaving 9 bases between the germline ends. From germline, CDR1 is LNHDA and CDR2 SQIVND (reference sequence). This CDR3 is 16 amino acids long. CDR3 DNA: TGTGCCAGTAGTATTGACAGCACCTCTGGGGCCAACGTCCTGACTTTC. Its translation is CASSIDSTSGANVLTF.

The chain combines TRBV29-1 with TRBJ2-7; D not resolved. The CDR3 covers 12 residues. V dropped 2 bases and J dropped 1 base, with 6 bases sitting between them. CDR1 is SQVTM, CDR2 ANQGSEA, per germline. CDR3 bases: TGCAGCGTTGAAACGGATTCCTACGAGCAGTACGTC. As protein: CSVETDSYEQYV.

V and J are TRBV6-6 and TRBJ2-1; D unclear. Trimming cost V 0 bases and J 5 bases, with 8 bases left between them. From germline, CDR1 is MNHNY and CDR2 SVGAGI (reference sequence). The CDR3 has 14 residues. CDR3 coding DNA: TGTGCCAGCAGTTACTCGACCGGAAACAATGAGCAGTTCTTC. It encodes CASSYSTGNNEQFF.

The CDR3 sequence is CASSQYTNEKLFF. DNA for the CDR3: TGTGCCAGCAGCCAGTATACTAATGAAAAACTGTTTTTT. The chain employs TRBV4-2 and TRBJ1-4; D not resolved. This CDR3 region has 13 residues. The germline CDR1 and CDR2 sequences are LGHNA and YNFKEQ. V lost 3 bases to trimming and J lost 2 bases, with 4 bases between them.

The chain recombines TRBV9 with TRBJ2-7; D perhaps matches TRBD2 (5 bases). V was clipped by 3 bases and J by 4 bases, with 11 bases between them. Germline loops: CDR1 SGDLS, CDR2 YYNGEE. This CDR3 comprises 13 residues. The CDR3 DNA reads TGTGCCAGCAGCGCACCGGGATCTTACGAGCAGTACGTC. Residues: CASSAPGSYEQYV.

This chain joins TRBV19 and TRBJ2-1; 7 bases match TRBD1. The CDR3 is 14 amino acids. The germline CDR1 and CDR2 sequences are LNHDA and SQIVND (reference sequence). After removal of 9 bases from V and 9 bases from J, the junction contained 14 bases not matched to a gene. The CDR3, as DNA: TGTGCCAGCCTGGGACAGCGTGGAACCAGTGAGCAGTTCTTC. Protein sequence: CASLGQRGTSEQFF.